This entry features one T cell receptor beta chain sequence. The target of this receptor is not known. There are no base qualities to consult, and no much larger clone falls within one base. This sample is drawn from a study of blood T cell repertoires in COVID-19 (dated by TCRdb to 2018 to 2020). Background for the entire study: Samples from collaborators originated in the United States, Italy and Spain and spanned both the acute and convalescent phases of COVID-19. The material from the prospective study consisted of cDNA or gDNA derived from T cells, B-cell-depleted T cells, or PBMCs. The dataset comprised deeply sampled blood TCRbeta repertoires from subjects exposed to, actively infected with, or recovered from COVID-19. The repertoires were made available in a free public database intended to serve as a resource for research on the immune response to SARS-CoV-2. The samples were drawn from the first 160 participants of the ongoing ImmuneRACE study and from over a thousand subjects provided by 6 global collaborators. Nearly every sample came with metadata listing a de-identified subject ID, COVID-19 status, age in years and sex. Where HLA class I and class II types were available, the types were taken from metadata supplied by the sample provider, not from assay-based typing. Findings and caveats that apply to the study as a whole: The quantity of clinical and demographic metadata differed by source and by participant and was supplied without curation.

Enrolling through a virtual design, the prospective study's participants ranged in age from about 18 to 89 years and lived across more than 20 United States geographic areas. In the prospective study, cohorts were assigned on the basis of participant-reported clinical history obtained from a screening survey and a study questionnaire. Recovered participants in ImmuneRACE Cohort 3 were defined as having two consecutive negative NP/OP PCR tests, clearance from a healthcare professional, or resolution of symptoms. Mobile phlebotomists in the prospective study collected whole blood, serum and a nasopharyngeal or oropharyngeal swab from every participant. Participants in the prospective study had the option to provide additional blood draws and questionnaires over a roughly 2-month period. Prospective study blood samples were shipped either frozen or at room temperature before DNA extraction. V loses 4 bases, J loses 3 bases, and the germline ends lie 10 bases apart. CDR1 and CDR2, per the germline V gene, are SGHTA and FQGNSA. Spanning cysteine to phenylalanine, the CDR3 consists of 13 amino acids. The retained sequence is limited to the CDR3, 39 bases, with the frame set at the first base.

TCRbeta CDR3 regions were amplified from genomic DNA by means of the immunoSEQ Assay, a bias-controlled multiplex PCR. On the authors' methods: Nucleated cell counts per sample were estimated from amplification of reference gene primers within the assay. To quantify the absolute abundance of each unique TCRbeta CDR3 rearrangement, sequence reads were collapsed and filtered. For each sample, productive Simpson clonality was calculated as the square root of Simpson's diversity index over productive rearrangements. TCRdb obtained this table from immuneACCESS and retained in-frame rearrangements with V and J assigned. These tables miss some clones; where compared with another copy, unresolved V genes account for less than half of the shortfall, and the remainder is unexplained. That table furnishes V, J and clone size, whereas the DNA furnished D and trimming. The sample has a few hundred thousand clones on record, 80% to 90% of them singletons. The top ten constitute more than 8.5% of the sample.

This TCR came from a woman aged 18-30 years who had recovered from COVID-19. The sequenced material came from PBMCs or T cells enriched from blood (not recorded which). The chain was built from TRBV7-2 and TRBJ2-7; no D gene can be assigned with confidence. CDR3 region: CASSSEHRYEQYF. The nucleotide sequence is TGTGCCAGCAGCTCCGAACACCGCTACGAGCAGTACTTC.